These 5 T cell receptor beta chains originate from one sample sequenced in a study of T cells in Graves' hyperthyroidism and ophthalmopathy. The TCR beta CDR3 regions underwent amplification using RNA transcripts as the source. The HTBI primer set served for first-round RT-PCR of the TCR CDR3. Each CDR3 protein gets one entry after TCRdb re-called the multiplex PCR reads with MiXCR. The top ten hold approximately 30% of the sample, which has 660,000 or so distinct CDR3 sequences, roughly 20% seen once. The sequenced sample consisted of blood. These receptors were collected from a man aged 25 to 40 with Graves' ophthalmopathy.

This clonotype was picked up many times. Compared with germline, one end of the junction differs, possibly owing to a read error. The chain employs TRBV5-1 and TRBJ2-7, with 11 bases that match TRBD1. Germline V gene sequence: CDR1 SGHRS, CDR2 YFSETQ. This CDR3 comprises 14 residues. This CDR3 is CASSPGQGVYEQYF. The CDR3 DNA follows: TGTGCCAGCAGCCCGGGACAGGGGGTCTACGAGCAGTACTTC. Full variable domain (rest looked up from reference TRBV5-1 and TRBJ2-7): KAGVTQTPRYLIKTRGQQVTLSCSPISGHRSVSWYQQTPGQGLQFLFEYFSETQRNKGNFPGRFSGRQFSNSRSEMNVSTLELGDSALYLCASSPGQGVYEQYFGPGTRLTVT.

The chain joins TRBV2 to TRBJ2-1, with 10 positions matching TRBD2. The CDR3 contains 15 residues. Trimming at V came to 6 bases and at J to 8 bases, leaving 10 bases not matched to a gene. The germline CDR1 and CDR2 sequences are SNHLY and FYNNEI. CDR3 in amino acids: CASSPPSGSWDEQFF. The DNA for the CDR3 is TGTGCCAGCAGCCCTCCTAGCGGGAGTTGGGATGAGCAGTTCTTC.

This clonotype has ten or more counts. CDR3 in amino acids: CASPGIQRGTGPFPYGAFF. CDR3 in DNA: TGTGCCAGCCCGGGCATCCAAAGGGGGACAGGGCCCTTCCCCTACGGAGCTTTCTTT. V usage is TRBV6-1 and J usage is TRBJ1-1; 9 positions match TRBD1. CDR1 and CDR2 from the germline V gene are MNHNS and SASEGT. This CDR3 has 19 residues. V lost 8 bases and J lost 10; bases outside the gene matches: 29.

The chain uses TRBV19 and TRBJ1-5; perhaps TRBD1 as D (5 bases). Trimming took 6 bases from V and 3 from J, leaving 18 bases between them. CDR1 is LNHDA, CDR2 SQIVND, per germline (reference sequence). The CDR3 extends over 16 amino acids. The CDR3 sequence is CASSRRRDGANQPQHF. CDR3 nucleotides: TGTGCCAGTAGCCGTCGTCGGGATGGGGCCAATCAGCCCCAGCATTTT. The whole variable domain, filled in from reference TRBV19 and TRBJ1-5, reads DGGITQSPKYLFRKEGQNVTLSCEQNLNHDAMYWYRQDPGQGLRLIYYSQIVNDFQKGDIAEGYSVSREKKESFPLTVTSAQKNPTAFYLCASSRRRDGANQPQHFGDGTRLSIL.

The chain links TRBV4-1 to TRBJ2-7; D might be TRBD2 (5 bases). The germline CDR1 and CDR2 sequences are MGHRA and YSYEKL. The CDR3 is 14 residues long. Trimming took off 6 bases at V and 4 bases at J, with 16 bases between the two ends. Written as DNA, the CDR3 is TGCGCCAGCAGTCACCTTAAAGAGGGTTACGAGCAGTACTTC. It yields the protein CASSHLKEGYEQYF.